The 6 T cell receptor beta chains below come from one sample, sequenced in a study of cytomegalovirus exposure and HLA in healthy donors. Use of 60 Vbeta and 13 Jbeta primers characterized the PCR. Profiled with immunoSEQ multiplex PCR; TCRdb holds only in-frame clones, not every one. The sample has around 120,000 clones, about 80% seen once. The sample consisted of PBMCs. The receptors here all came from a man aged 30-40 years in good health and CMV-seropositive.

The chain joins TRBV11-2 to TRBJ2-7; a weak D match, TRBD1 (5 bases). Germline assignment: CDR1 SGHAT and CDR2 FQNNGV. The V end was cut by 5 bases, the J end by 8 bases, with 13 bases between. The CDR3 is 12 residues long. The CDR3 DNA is TGTGCCAGCAGCCCCACCAGGGTGAAGCAGTACTTC. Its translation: CASSPTRVKQYF.

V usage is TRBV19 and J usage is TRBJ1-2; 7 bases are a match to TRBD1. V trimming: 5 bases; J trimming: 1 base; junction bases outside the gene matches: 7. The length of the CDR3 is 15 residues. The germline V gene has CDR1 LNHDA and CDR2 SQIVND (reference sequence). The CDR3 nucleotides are TGTGCCAGTAGTGATGGGACAGCTCATAACTATGGCTACACCTTC. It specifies CASSDGTAHNYGYTF.

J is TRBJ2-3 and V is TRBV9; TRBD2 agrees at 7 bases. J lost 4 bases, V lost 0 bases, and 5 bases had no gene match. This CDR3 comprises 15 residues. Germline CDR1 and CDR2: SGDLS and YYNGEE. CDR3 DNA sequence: TGTGCCAGCAGCGTAGGCGGGGCGGGGGCAGATACGCAGTATTTT. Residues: CASSVGGAGADTQYF. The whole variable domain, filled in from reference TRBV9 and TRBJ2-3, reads DSGVTQTPKHLITATGQRVTLRCSPRSGDLSVYWYQQSLDQGLQFLIQYYNGEERAKGNILERFSAQQFPDLHSELNLSSLELGDSALYFCASSVGGAGADTQYFGPGTRLTVL.

The CDR3, as DNA: TGTGCCAGCAGCCCAAGTATTCCAACAGGGGGGGCTTTCTTT. It encodes CASSPSIPTGGAFF. This sequence joins TRBV28 and TRBJ1-1, with 8 bases aligning to TRBD1. Germline-derived CDR1 and CDR2 are MDHEN and SYDVKM. The V segment lost 6 bases and the J segment 11 bases; nucleotides outside the gene matches: 14. CDR3 length equals 14 residues. Complete variable domain (other parts from reference TRBV28 and TRBJ1-1): DVKVTQSSRYLVKRTGEKVFLECVQDMDHENMFWYRQDPGLGLRLIYFSYDVKMKEKGDIPEGYSVSREKKERFSLILESASTNQTSMYLCASSPSIPTGGAFFGQGTRLTVV.

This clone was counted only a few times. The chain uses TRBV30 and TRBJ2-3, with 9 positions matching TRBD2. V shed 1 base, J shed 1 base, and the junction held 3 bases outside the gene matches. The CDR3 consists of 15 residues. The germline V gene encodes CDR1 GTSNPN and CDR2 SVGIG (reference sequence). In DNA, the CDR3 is TGTGCCTGGAGTGGAGCGGGGGGTGGCACAGATACGCAGTATTTT. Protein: CAWSGAGGGTDTQYF.

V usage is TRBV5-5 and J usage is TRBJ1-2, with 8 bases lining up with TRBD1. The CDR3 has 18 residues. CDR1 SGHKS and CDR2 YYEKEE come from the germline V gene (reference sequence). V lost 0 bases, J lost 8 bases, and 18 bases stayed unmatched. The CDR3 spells CASSLALGEAGGIWGYTF. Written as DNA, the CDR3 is TGTGCCAGCAGCTTGGCCTTAGGGGAGGCAGGGGGCATTTGGGGCTACACCTTC.